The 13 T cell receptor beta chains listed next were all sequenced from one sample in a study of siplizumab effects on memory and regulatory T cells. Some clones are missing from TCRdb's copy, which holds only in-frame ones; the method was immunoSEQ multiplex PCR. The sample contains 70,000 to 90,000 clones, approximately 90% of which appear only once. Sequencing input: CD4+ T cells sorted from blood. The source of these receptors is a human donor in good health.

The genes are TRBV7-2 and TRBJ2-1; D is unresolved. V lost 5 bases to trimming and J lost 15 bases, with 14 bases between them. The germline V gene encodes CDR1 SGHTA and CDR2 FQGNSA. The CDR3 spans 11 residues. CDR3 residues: CASSPVSELFF. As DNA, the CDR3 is TGTGCCAGCAGCCCCGTGAGCGAGTTGTTCTTC. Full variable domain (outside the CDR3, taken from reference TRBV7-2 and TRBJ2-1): GAGVSQSPSNKVTEKGKDVELRCDPISGHTALYWYRQSLGQGLEFLIYFQGNSAPDKSGLPSDRFSAERTGGSVSTLTIQRTQQEDSAVYLCASSPVSELFFGPGTRLTVL.

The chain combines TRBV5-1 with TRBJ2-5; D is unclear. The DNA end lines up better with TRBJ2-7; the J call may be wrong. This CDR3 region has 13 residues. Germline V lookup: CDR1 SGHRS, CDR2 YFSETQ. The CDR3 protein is CASSADRFYEQYF. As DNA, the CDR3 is TGCGCCAGCTCGGCAGATCGATTCTACGAGCAGTACTTC.

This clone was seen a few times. This CDR3 reads CSARSGYNEQFF. For the CDR3, the DNA is TGCAGCGCTCGTAGCGGATACAATGAGCAGTTCTTC. V usage is TRBV29-1 and J usage is TRBJ2-1, with a weak D call TRBD2 (6 bases). The germline V gene has CDR1 SQVTM and CDR2 ANQGSEA. V dropped 7 bases and J dropped 4 bases, with 11 bases sitting between them. The CDR3 has 12 amino acids.

CDR3 sequence (DNA): TGTGCCAGCAGCCAAGTAACTGAAAACACCGGGGAGCTGTTTTTT. Amino acids: CASSQVTENTGELFF. This chain links TRBV4-2 with TRBJ2-2; D ambiguous. The germline V gene encodes CDR1 LGHNA and CDR2 YNFKEQ. Between the trimmed V and J ends, which lost 1 base and 2 bases, there was a span of 8 bases. CDR3 length: 15 amino acids.

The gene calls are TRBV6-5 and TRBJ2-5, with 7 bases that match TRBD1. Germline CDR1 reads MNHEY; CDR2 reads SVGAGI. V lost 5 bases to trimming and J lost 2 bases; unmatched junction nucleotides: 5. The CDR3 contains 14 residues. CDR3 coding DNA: TGTGCCAGCAGTGAGATGACAGGGCAAGAGACCCAGTACTTC. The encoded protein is CASSEMTGQETQYF.

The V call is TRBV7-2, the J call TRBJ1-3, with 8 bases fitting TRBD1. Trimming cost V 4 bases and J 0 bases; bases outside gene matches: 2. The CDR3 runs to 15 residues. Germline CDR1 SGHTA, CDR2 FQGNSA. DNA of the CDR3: TGTGCCAGCAGCTGGACAGGGAACTCTGGAAACACCATATATTTT. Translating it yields CASSWTGNSGNTIYF.

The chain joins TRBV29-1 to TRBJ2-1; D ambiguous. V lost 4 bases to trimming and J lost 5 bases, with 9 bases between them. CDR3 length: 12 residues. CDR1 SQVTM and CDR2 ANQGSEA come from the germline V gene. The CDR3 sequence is CSVGDIHNEQFF. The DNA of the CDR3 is TGCAGCGTTGGGGATATTCACAATGAGCAGTTCTTC.

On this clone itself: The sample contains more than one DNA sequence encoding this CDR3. The DNA of the CDR3 is TGTGCCACCCGGGAGAGGAACACCGGGGAGCTGTTTTTT. Translated: CATRERNTGELFF. J is TRBJ2-2 and V is TRBV28; the D gene is possibly TRBD2 (6 bases). CDR1 is MDHEN and CDR2 is SYDVKM in the germline V gene. Trimming left V 10 bases short and J 1 base short, with 10 bases between. This CDR3 region has 13 residues.

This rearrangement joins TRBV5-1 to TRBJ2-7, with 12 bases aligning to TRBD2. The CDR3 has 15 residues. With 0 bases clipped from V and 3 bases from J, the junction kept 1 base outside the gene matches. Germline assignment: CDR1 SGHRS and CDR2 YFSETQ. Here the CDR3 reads CASSLGTSGDYEQYF. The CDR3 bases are TGCGCCAGCAGCTTGGGGACTAGCGGGGACTACGAGCAGTACTTC.

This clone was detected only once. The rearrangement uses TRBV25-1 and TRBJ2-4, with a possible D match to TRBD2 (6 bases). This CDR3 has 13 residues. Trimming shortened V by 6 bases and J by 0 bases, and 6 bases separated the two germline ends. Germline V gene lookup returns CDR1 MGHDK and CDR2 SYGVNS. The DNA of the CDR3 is TGTGCCAGCAGGGAGGGAGCCAAAAACATTCAGTACTTC. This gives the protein CASREGAKNIQYF.

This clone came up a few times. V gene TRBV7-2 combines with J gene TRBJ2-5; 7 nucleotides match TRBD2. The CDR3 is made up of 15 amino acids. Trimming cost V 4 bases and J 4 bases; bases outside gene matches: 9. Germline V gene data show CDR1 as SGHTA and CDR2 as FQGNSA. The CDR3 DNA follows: TGTGCCAGCAGCTCACAAGCGGGAAGGGGAGAGACCCAGTACTTC. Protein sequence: CASSSQAGRGETQYF.

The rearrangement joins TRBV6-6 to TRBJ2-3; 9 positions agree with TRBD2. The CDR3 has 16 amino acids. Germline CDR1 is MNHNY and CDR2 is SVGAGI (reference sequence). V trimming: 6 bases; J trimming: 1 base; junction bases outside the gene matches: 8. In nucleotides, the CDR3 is TGTGCCAGCAGCAAGCAAGCGGGGGGTGGCACAGATACGCAGTATTTT. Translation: CASSKQAGGGTDTQYF.

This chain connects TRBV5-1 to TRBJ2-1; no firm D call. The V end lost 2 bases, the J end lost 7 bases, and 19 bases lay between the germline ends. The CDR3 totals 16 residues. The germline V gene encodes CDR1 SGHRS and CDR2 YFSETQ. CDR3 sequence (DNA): TGCGCCAGCAGCTTTGGTTCTACTTCCATTGGTAATGAGCAGTTCTTC. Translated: CASSFGSTSIGNEQFF.